This TCR beta chain was sequenced in a study of shared clonotypes between healthy human individuals. At the level of the study: CD8 memory received one plate per donor, CD8 naive two, CD4 memory three and CD4 naive three.

Losses at the gene ends were 7 bases for V and 4 bases for J; bases not matched to a gene: 9. Germline values: CDR1 SQVTM, CDR2 ANQGSEA. The CDR3 is made up of 15 amino acids. A deep-level run was used for the assay. Assay: immunoSEQ multiplex PCR; the TCRdb copy retains only in-frame clones and omits some. The table includes about 1.1 million clones, around three quarters detected once. This receptor was identified in a young man in good health. Some clones in this sample may be carry-over from other donors' samples. Sequencing used memory CD4+ T cells from PBMCs. The subset here: CD45RA-negative fraction. The gene calls are TRBV29-1 and TRBJ2-5, with 13 bases identical to TRBD2. The CDR3, as DNA: TGCAGCGCTCCCGGGACTAGCGGGAACACAGAGACCCAGTACTTC. As protein: CSAPGTSGNTETQYF.